The sequence of this T cell receptor (beta chain) was determined in a study of blood T cell repertoires in COVID-19. Study in general: Acute-phase and convalescent COVID-19 samples originated in the United States, Italy and Spain.

The trim removed 6 bases at V and 4 bases at J, leaving 8 bases unmatched. This CDR3 comprises 14 residues. From germline, CDR1 is MGHDK and CDR2 SYGVNS. Per the authors' pipeline: Amplification of reference gene primers provided the estimated nucleated cell counts. The repertoire was sequenced with immunoSEQ multiplex PCR; TCRdb's copy has only in-frame clones and lacks some. The V and J calls and the clone size are those of that table, but D and trimming were determined from the DNA. The sample has fewer than 200,000 clones; around 83% are singletons. This TCR came from an older woman with COVID-19, enrolled during active disease. Input material: peripheral blood. J is TRBJ1-1 and V is TRBV25-1; the match to TRBD1 covers 7 bases. This CDR3 is CASSQTGSGTEAFF. CDR3 coding DNA: TGTGCCAGCAGCCAGACAGGGTCGGGCACTGAAGCTTTCTTT.